The next 29 T cell receptor beta chains were all read from a single sample in a study of long-term antiretroviral therapy in people with HIV. Researchers report immunoSEQ v3.0 was run at survey level. The assay was immunoSEQ multiplex PCR, and TCRdb's table has in-frame clones only and misses some. Of 20,000 to 25,000 clones in the sample, 80% to 90% were seen once. The sample here was unsorted PBMCs, taken 2.6 years after starting antiretroviral therapy. These receptors were obtained from a woman aged 45-60 years with HIV.

The chain joins TRBV10-3 to TRBJ2-7, with 9 bases fitting TRBD1. After removal of 6 bases from V and 3 bases from J, the junction contained 6 bases not matched to a gene. In germline, CDR1 is ENHRY, CDR2 SYGVKD. The CDR3 spans 14 residues. The chain's CDR3 is CAISRTGEGYEQYF. CDR3 in DNA: TGTGCCATCAGCCGGACAGGGGAGGGCTACGAGCAGTACTTC.

This rearrangement joins TRBV29-1 to TRBJ1-1; TRBD1 is a possible D gene (5 bases). CDR1 and CDR2 (germline): SQVTM, ANQGSEA. V lost 6 bases and J lost 2, with 19 bases in between. This CDR3 comprises 15 residues. CDR3 sequence (DNA): TGCAGCGTCGCCGGCGCCCCCGGGGGAAACACTGAAGCTTTCTTT. This codes for CSVAGAPGGNTEAFF.

The CDR3 DNA is TGTGCCAGCAGCTTCCAGAGCGGGACAGATACGCAGTATTTT. This codes for CASSFQSGTDTQYF. This sequence joins TRBV5-4 and TRBJ2-3; D is possibly TRBD2 (6 bases). The CDR3 contains 14 residues. Germline V gene data show CDR1 as SGHNT and CDR2 as YYREEE (reference sequence). V gave up 2 bases and J gave up 3 bases, with 10 bases separating them.

The chain has TRBV4-1 and TRBJ2-1; 10 bases align to TRBD2. Germline loops: CDR1 MGHRA, CDR2 YSYEKL. The CDR3 totals 15 residues. The V and J ends lost 8 bases and 8 bases, in that order; junction bases with no gene match: 12. CDR3 sequence reads: CASSFSSGSKDEQFF. CDR3 coding DNA: TGCGCCAGCTCCTTTTCTAGCGGGAGTAAAGATGAGCAGTTCTTC.

V and J are TRBV7-2 and TRBJ2-3, with 9 bases lining up with TRBD2. The ends lost 5 bases at V and 4 bases at J; junction bases unmatched: 7. CDR1 and CDR2 from the germline V gene are SGHTA and FQGNSA. CDR3 length equals 15 residues. DNA for the CDR3: TGTGCCAGCAGCGGTAGCGGGAGTCGGGCAGATACGCAGTATTTT. Encoded protein: CASSGSGSRADTQYF.

This clone was recorded once. V is TRBV9 and J is TRBJ2-1; TRBD2 matches 8 bases. Germline loops: CDR1 SGDLS, CDR2 YYNGEE. V lost 2 bases to trimming and J lost 3 bases; unmatched junction nucleotides: 16. CDR3 length equals 19 residues. This chain's CDR3 is CASSVGASGYSNLYNEQFF. DNA of the CDR3: TGTGCCAGCAGCGTCGGGGCTAGCGGGTATTCTAATCTCTACAATGAGCAGTTCTTC.

The chain has TRBV2 and TRBJ2-1; 7 bases are shared with TRBD2. Germline CDR1 and CDR2: SNHLY and FYNNEI. The V segment lost 5 bases and the J segment 4 bases; nucleotides outside the gene matches: 8. The CDR3 totals 15 residues. Here the CDR3 reads CASSPLAISYNEQFF. The DNA of the CDR3 is TGTGCCAGCAGTCCACTAGCGATCAGTTACAATGAGCAGTTCTTC.

The genes are TRBV7-9 and TRBJ2-2; TRBD1 aligns across 8 bases. With 5 bases clipped from V and 5 bases from J, the junction kept 16 bases outside the gene matches. The germline V gene has CDR1 SEHNR and CDR2 FQNEAQ (reference sequence). This CDR3 is built from 18 residues. This CDR3 is CASSPLGVGQVRTGELFF. The CDR3 coding sequence is TGTGCCAGCAGCCCTCTTGGGGTGGGACAGGTTCGGACCGGGGAGCTGTTTTTT.

The rearrangement links TRBV4-1 to TRBJ2-5; the match to TRBD2 covers 8 bases. CDR1 is MGHRA and CDR2 is YSYEKL in the germline V gene. The CDR3 covers 13 residues. V lost 4 bases, J lost 2 bases, and 0 bases stayed unmatched. The CDR3 spells CASSPGGQETQYF. CDR3 in DNA: TGCGCCAGCAGCCCGGGGGGGCAAGAGACCCAGTACTTC.

This chain uses TRBV11-3 with TRBJ2-2; D may be TRBD2 (5 bases). CDR3 length: 12 residues. Germline values: CDR1 SGHNT, CDR2 YENEEA. V was trimmed by 3 bases and J by 7 bases, leaving 6 bases between them. The DNA for the CDR3 is TGTGCCAGCAGCTTTGCGGGCGGGGAGCTGTTTTTT. This translates into CASSFAGGELFF.

This CDR3 reads CASSPVANEQFF. The CDR3 DNA reads as TGTGCCAGCAGCCCCGTAGCAAATGAGCAGTTCTTC. The rearrangement joins TRBV7-2 to TRBJ2-1; no clear D. V lost 5 bases to trimming and J lost 7 bases, with 9 bases between them. This CDR3 comprises 12 residues. Per the germline V gene, CDR1 is SGHTA and CDR2 is FQGNSA. The variable domain in full, completed from reference TRBV7-2 and TRBJ2-1, reads GAGVSQSPSNKVTEKGKDVELRCDPISGHTALYWYRQSLGQGLEFLIYFQGNSAPDKSGLPSDRFSAERTGGSVSTLTIQRTQQEDSAVYLCASSPVANEQFFGPGTRLTVL.

The chain carries TRBV18 and TRBJ1-2, with TRBD1 matching over 7 bases. The J segment lost 1 base and the V segment lost 4 bases, leaving 12 bases of the junction unmatched. The CDR3 is 17 residues long. The germline gives CDR1 KGHSH, CDR2 LQKENI. The chain's CDR3 is CASSLWTGSSHNYGYTF. CDR3 nucleotide sequence: TGTGCCAGCTCACTTTGGACAGGTTCTTCGCATAACTATGGCTACACCTTC.

CDR3 protein: CASSLGHTEAFF. In DNA form, the CDR3 reads TGCGCCAGCAGCTTGGGTCATACTGAAGCTTTCTTT. This chain uses TRBV5-1 with TRBJ1-1; no definite D call. The CDR3 is made up of 12 amino acids. Germline V CDR1 and CDR2: SGHRS, YFSETQ. The ends were cut back, 0 bases at V and 5 bases at J, with 5 bases in the middle. The variable domain in full, completed from reference TRBV5-1 and TRBJ1-1, reads KAGVTQTPRYLIKTRGQQVTLSCSPISGHRSVSWYQQTPGQGLQFLFEYFSETQRNKGNFPGRFSGRQFSNSRSEMNVSTLELGDSALYLCASSLGHTEAFFGQGTRLTVV.

This chain links TRBV4-1 with TRBJ1-2; D unresolved. V was pared by 1 base and J by 4 bases, with 16 bases between. The CDR3 has 16 residues. The germline V gene encodes CDR1 MGHRA and CDR2 YSYEKL. This chain's CDR3 is CASSQVAGLEVYGYTF. CDR3 nucleotides: TGCGCCAGCAGCCAAGTTGCCGGGTTAGAGGTCTATGGCTACACCTTC.

For the CDR3, the DNA is TGTGCCAGCAGCCAAGATCTAGCGGGAGCCGCCTACGAGCAGTACTTC. Its protein product is CASSQDLAGAAYEQYF. V gene TRBV4-2 combines with J gene TRBJ2-7; 10 bases match TRBD2. The CDR3 loop spans 16 amino acids. Germline CDR1 LGHNA, CDR2 YNFKEQ. V gave up 0 bases and J gave up 2 bases; unmatched junction bases: 4.

The V call is TRBV6-5, the J call TRBJ1-1; 9 bases are shared with TRBD1. CDR3 size: 15 residues. Losses at the gene ends were 8 bases for V and 5 bases for J; bases not matched to a gene: 12. In germline, CDR1 is MNHEY, CDR2 SVGAGI. The CDR3 loop is CASDRRDRELTEAFF. In nucleotides, the CDR3 is TGTGCCAGCGACCGCCGGGACAGGGAACTGACTGAAGCTTTCTTT.

CDR3 nucleotides: TGTGCCAGCGAGTACCTTAACATCGGATCCTACGAGCAGTACTTC. It codes for CASEYLNIGSYEQYF. This chain connects TRBV6-5 to TRBJ2-7; no clear D gene. Germline CDR1 MNHEY, CDR2 SVGAGI. The CDR3 length is 15 residues. The V end lost 8 bases, the J end lost 1 base, and 18 bases lay between the germline ends.

This sequence joins TRBV5-8 and TRBJ2-5; TRBD1 is a possible D gene (6 bases). Germline CDR1 reads SGHTS; CDR2 reads YDEGEE. The V and J ends lost 0 bases and 3 bases respectively, with 18 bases between them. The CDR3 extends over 17 amino acids. CDR3 loop: CASSLGQVVSLEETQYF. The CDR3 DNA follows: TGTGCCAGCAGCTTGGGACAGGTAGTAAGCTTAGAAGAGACCCAGTACTTC. The full variable domain, in which reference TRBV5-8 and TRBJ2-5 provide the parts outside the CDR3, is EAGVTQSPTHLIKTRGQQATLRCSPISGHTSVYWYQQALGLGLQFLLWYDEGEERNRGNFPPRFSGRQFPNYSSELNVNALELEDSALYLCASSLGQVVSLEETQYFGPGTRLLVL.

The chain links TRBV18 to TRBJ2-7; the D gene is possibly TRBD2 (5 bases). Germline V gives CDR1 KGHSH, CDR2 LQKENI. With 4 bases removed from V and 3 bases from J, the gap between germline ends came to 16 bases. This CDR3 region has 15 residues. In DNA, the CDR3 is TGTGCCAGCTCACAATTCGGGCGGGCAGACTACGAGCAGTACTTC. Translation gives CASSQFGRADYEQYF.

This clone turned up a few times. The chain carries TRBV18 and TRBJ2-7; 9 bases are shared with TRBD1. J gave up 2 bases and V 4 bases, and 6 bases lay outside the gene matches. Germline CDR1 reads KGHSH; CDR2 reads LQKENI. The CDR3 runs to 15 residues. Here the CDR3 reads CASSLGTGIPYEQYF. The CDR3 DNA sequence: TGTGCCAGCTCACTTGGGACAGGGATCCCCTACGAGCAGTACTTC.

The chain is built from TRBV29-1 and TRBJ2-2; TRBD1 agrees at 8 bases. This CDR3 comprises 15 residues. Trimming cost V 7 bases and J 5 bases; bases outside gene matches: 12. Germline V gene data show CDR1 as SQVTM and CDR2 as ANQGSEA. Here the CDR3 reads CSAGKGDRSTGELFF. The CDR3 DNA is TGCAGCGCCGGGAAGGGGGACAGGTCGACCGGGGAGCTGTTTTTT.

The chain is built from TRBV30 and TRBJ1-1; D is unclear. V gave up 2 bases and J gave up 0 bases, with 7 bases separating them. Germline loops: CDR1 GTSNPN, CDR2 SVGIG (reference sequence). This CDR3 spans 13 amino acids. The CDR3 loop reads CAWSSALNTEAFF. In nucleotides, the CDR3 is TGTGCCTGGAGTTCGGCGTTGAACACTGAAGCTTTCTTT. Drawing the rest from reference TRBV30 and TRBJ1-1, the complete variable domain is SQTIHQWPATLVQPVGSPLSLECTVEGTSNPNLYWYRQAAGRGLQLLFYSVGIGQISSEVPQNLSASRPQDRQFILSSKKLLLSDSGFYLCAWSSALNTEAFFGQGTRLTVV.

V gene TRBV7-9 combines with J gene TRBJ2-3; 13 bases map to TRBD2. This CDR3 region has 17 residues. After removal of 3 bases from V and 5 bases from J, the junction contained 8 bases not matched to a gene. Per the germline V gene, CDR1 is SEHNR and CDR2 is FQNEAQ (reference sequence). In DNA form, the CDR3 reads TGTGCCAGCAGCTTCCTCCGGACTAGCGGGAGTGTAGATACGCAGTATTTT. The encoded protein is CASSFLRTSGSVDTQYF. The complete variable domain, with remaining parts taken from reference TRBV7-9 and TRBJ2-3, reads DTGVSQNPRHKITKRGQNVTFRCDPISEHNRLYWYRQTLGQGPEFLTYFQNEAQLEKSRLLSDRFSAERPKGSFSTLEIQRTEQGDSAMYLCASSFLRTSGSVDTQYFGPGTRLTVL.

The rearrangement links TRBV7-9 to TRBJ1-2; TRBD1 matches at 7 bases. Trimming removed 1 base from V and 4 bases from J; junction bases left unmatched: 12. Germline V gene sequence: CDR1 SEHNR, CDR2 FQNEAQ (reference sequence). The CDR3 has 17 residues. CDR3 region: CASSLDRLTGRAYGYTF. CDR3 nucleotide sequence: TGTGCCAGCAGCTTAGATAGGCTGACAGGGAGGGCCTATGGCTACACCTTC.

The chain employs TRBV19 and TRBJ1-2, with 7 positions matching TRBD1. Germline CDR1 and CDR2: LNHDA and SQIVND (reference sequence). After removal of 10 bases from V and 2 bases from J, the junction contained 10 bases not matched to a gene. This CDR3 is built from 14 residues. CDR3: CATTPPRGNYGYTF. The CDR3 nucleotides are TGTGCCACGACACCTCCCAGGGGGAACTATGGCTACACCTTC.

This sequence joins TRBV6-5 and TRBJ2-6; D gene uncertain. Germline V gene sequence: CDR1 MNHEY, CDR2 SVGAGI. This CDR3 is 14 amino acids long. Trimming removed 6 bases at V and 1 base at J, with 7 bases between. CDR3 bases: TGTGCCAGCAGCCAAAAGTCTGGGGCCAACGTCCTGACTTTC. Amino acids: CASSQKSGANVLTF.

The chain is built from TRBV5-1 and TRBJ2-7; D gene uncertain. V was cut by 2 bases and J by 0 bases, with 9 bases left in between. Germline loops: CDR1 SGHRS, CDR2 YFSETQ. The CDR3 spans 14 residues. The chain's CDR3 is CASSFSANSYEQYF. CDR3 sequence (DNA): TGCGCCAGCAGCTTTTCTGCGAACTCCTACGAGCAGTACTTC.

The rearrangement uses TRBV19 and TRBJ1-5; TRBD1 agrees at 7 bases. The length of the CDR3 is 14 residues. The V gene's germline CDR1 is LNHDA and CDR2 SQIVND (reference sequence). V shed 8 bases, J shed 1 base, and the junction held 5 bases outside the gene matches. CDR3 nucleotides: TGTGCCAGTGGGAAGACAGGGAGCAATCAGCCCCAGCATTTT. As protein: CASGKTGSNQPQHF.

The chain couples TRBV9 to TRBJ2-5; D is possibly TRBD2 (6 bases). V shed 3 bases and J shed 7 bases, with 13 bases lying between them. The CDR3 is 13 residues long. CDR1 and CDR2 (germline): SGDLS, YYNGEE. The CDR3: CASSAVLGGTQYF. The DNA of the CDR3 is TGTGCCAGCAGCGCCGTGCTGGGGGGGACCCAGTACTTC.